This T cell receptor beta chain came from a study of blood T cells in healthy people across ages. Findings and caveats of the study: Among T cells, TCR beta diversity per million cells dropped roughly linearly as age rose.

The second PCR ran roughly 6 to 11 cycles with a sample-barcoded 5' primer and J-beta primers. TCRdb analysed the 5' RACE reads with MiXCR anew, one entry per CDR3 protein. The sample contains 600,000 to 1,000,000 distinct CDR3 sequences, roughly 25% of which appear only once. The germline V gene has CDR1 SGHRS and CDR2 YFSETQ. Losses at the gene ends were 5 bases for V and 3 bases for J; bases not matched to a gene: 8. There are 16 residues in the CDR3. Details on this clonotype: Its antigen is unidentified.

The data also belong to a second study, concerning T cells of mothers and their children. That work adds: For each mother, over 9.5 million TCR beta CDR3 reads were obtained, and for each child, 2.5 million to 3 million.

What was sequenced was blood. The chain links TRBV5-1 to TRBJ2-2; 9 bases fit TRBD2. This clonotype originated in a boy aged 5-17 years in good health. The CDR3 DNA reads TGCGCCAGCAGTTCGTCCACTAGCGGGTACACCGGGGAGCTGTTTTTT. Its protein is CASSSSTSGYTGELFF.